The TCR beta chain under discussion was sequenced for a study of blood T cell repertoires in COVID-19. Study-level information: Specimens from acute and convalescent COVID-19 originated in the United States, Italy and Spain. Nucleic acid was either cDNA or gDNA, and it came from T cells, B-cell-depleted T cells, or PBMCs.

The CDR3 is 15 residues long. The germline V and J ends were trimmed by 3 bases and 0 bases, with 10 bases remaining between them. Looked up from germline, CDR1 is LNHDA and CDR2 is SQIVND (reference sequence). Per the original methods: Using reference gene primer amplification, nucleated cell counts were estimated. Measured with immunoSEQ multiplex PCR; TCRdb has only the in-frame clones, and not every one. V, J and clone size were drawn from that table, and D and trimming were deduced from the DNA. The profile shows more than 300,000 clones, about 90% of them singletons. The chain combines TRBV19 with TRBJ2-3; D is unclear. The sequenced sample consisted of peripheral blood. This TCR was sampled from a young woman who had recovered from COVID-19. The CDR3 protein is CASSMGLFSTDTQYF. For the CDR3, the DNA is TGTGCCAGTAGTATGGGCCTGTTTAGCACAGATACGCAGTATTTT.